This T cell receptor beta chain was retrieved from a study of T-cell reconstitution after alpha-beta-depleted transplantation in children. The library targeted TCRbeta and was prepared with unique molecular identifiers. TCRdb re-called the PCR reads with MiXCR, one entry per CDR3 protein. Among about 610,000 distinct CDR3 sequences listed, roughly a tenth were seen once. Germline V lookup: CDR1 DFQATT, CDR2 SNEGSKA (reference sequence). V shed 5 bases, J shed 3 bases, and the junction held 7 bases outside the gene matches. This CDR3 has 14 amino acids. This TCR derives from a human donor who donated a stem cell graft to a child with acute myeloid leukemia. The starting material was PBMCs from the stem cell graft donor, obtained from the stem cell graft. The chain joins TRBV20-1 to TRBJ2-7, with 10 bases lining up with TRBD1. CDR3 DNA sequence: TGCAGTGCTTCCCTGACAGGGGGCTTCTACGAGCAGTACTTC. Translating it yields CSASLTGGFYEQYF.